This T cell receptor (beta chain) was found in a study of vaccination and CD4 T cells after COVID-19. For the study at large: Cells were stimulated with overlapping spike peptides from SARS-CoV-2, HCoV-NL63, HCoV-OC43 and HCoV-229E.

Treatment here: approximately nine-day PBMC culture with coronavirus spike peptide pools or control peptides (ViraFEST assay). Positive tests by PCR, dated March to December 2020, predated US Alpha, Beta and Delta variants. The authors swapped half the medium for fresh IL-2 medium on days 3 and 7. With regard to this clonotype: The antigen is unknown.

This CDR3 comprises 15 residues. CDR1 and CDR2 from the germline V gene are LNHDA and SQIVND (reference sequence). Trimming left V 7 bases short and J 2 bases short, with 18 bases between. Scientists ran DNA taken from cultured CD4+ T cells through the Oncomine TCR Beta short-read assay for sequencing. From cultured CD4+ T cells, genomic DNA was extracted. TCRdb reprocessed the PCR reads with MiXCR, giving one entry per CDR3 protein. The profile covers approximately 25,000 distinct CDR3 sequences, with less than 70% appearing a single time and 7% to 10% taken by the ten largest. The origin of this receptor is a human donor who had recovered from COVID-19. This sequence joins TRBV19 and TRBJ2-7, with TRBD1 as a possible D gene (5 bases). Sequenced: CD4+ T cells from blood, cultured in vitro. For the CDR3, the DNA is TGTGCCAGTAAGTCACAGGCTCAGGGTACCTACGAGCAGTACTTC. Its protein product is CASKSQAQGTYEQYF.